Following are 23 T cell receptor beta chains from one sample sequenced in a study of blood T cell repertoires in COVID-19. Profiling relied on immunoSEQ multiplex PCR, and the TCRdb table lists in-frame clones only, not all of them. The repertoire consists of fewer than 120,000 clones, with about 79% occurring once and the leading ten covering 16%. Sequenced sample: peripheral blood. These TCRs come from a woman at least 80 years old with active or convalescent COVID-19.

The gene calls are TRBV7-3 and TRBJ1-1; D not resolved. Trimming removed 8 bases at V and 5 bases at J, with 15 bases between. The CDR3 is 13 amino acids. From germline, CDR1 is SGHTA and CDR2 FQGTGA. CDR3 nucleotides: TGTGCCAGCTCCCGTGCAGGTAAAACTGAAGCTTTCTTT. Its translation is CASSRAGKTEAFF.

The chain has TRBV2 and TRBJ2-2; 7 nucleotides line up with TRBD1. Trimming took 3 bases from V and 6 from J; bases not matched to a gene: 4. The CDR3 is 14 residues long. Germline V lookup: CDR1 SNHLY, CDR2 FYNNEI. CDR3: CASSDDREAGELFF. CDR3 DNA: TGTGCCAGCAGTGACGACAGGGAAGCCGGGGAGCTGTTTTTT.

The genes are TRBV29-1 and TRBJ2-1, with a possible D match to TRBD2 (5 bases). The CDR3 totals 14 residues. The V gene's germline CDR1 is SQVTM and CDR2 ANQGSEA. The V and J ends lost 3 bases and 2 bases respectively, with 11 bases between them. The CDR3 loop is CSVEEVAAYNEQFF. The CDR3 bases are TGCAGCGTTGAGGAGGTCGCGGCCTACAATGAGCAGTTCTTC.

There are a few counts of this clone. The chain links TRBV7-2 to TRBJ1-5; 8 bases are shared with TRBD1. The CDR3 is 14 residues long. Germline trimming cut 4 bases from V and 6 bases from J; bases unmatched to any gene: 5. In germline, CDR1 is SGHTA, CDR2 FQGNSA. This CDR3 is CASSSGGFFQPQHF. CDR3 sequence (DNA): TGTGCCAGCAGCTCAGGGGGCTTTTTTCAGCCCCAGCATTTT.

This clone showed up just once. The V gene is TRBV10-3, the J gene TRBJ1-3; D uncertain. Germline CDR1 and CDR2: ENHRY and SYGVKD. This CDR3 spans 16 amino acids. Trimming stripped 2 bases from V and 0 bases from J, with 11 bases between. The CDR3 sequence is CAISEGRHYSGNTIYF. CDR3 nucleotide sequence: TGTGCCATCAGTGAGGGCAGGCATTACTCTGGAAACACCATATATTTT.

The gene calls are TRBV5-1 and TRBJ1-4; the match to TRBD1 covers 7 bases. The V gene's germline CDR1 is SGHRS and CDR2 YFSETQ. This CDR3 contains 14 residues. The ends lost 4 bases at V and 3 bases at J; junction bases unmatched: 3. The CDR3 reads CASSPGQSNEKLFF. The CDR3 region has the DNA TGCGCCAGCAGCCCGGGACAGTCTAATGAAAAACTGTTTTTT.

This chain uses TRBV15 with TRBJ1-4; D call uncertain. The V gene's germline CDR1 is LNHNV and CDR2 YYDKDF (reference sequence). Trimming removed 0 bases at V and 3 bases at J, with 14 bases between. This CDR3 spans 17 amino acids. The CDR3 protein is CATSRDPASAANEKLFF. As DNA, the CDR3 is TGTGCCACCAGCAGAGATCCGGCCTCGGCGGCTAATGAAAAACTGTTTTTT.

This chain uses TRBV6-2 or TRBV6-3 with TRBJ1-5; 7 nucleotides line up with TRBD1. CDR1 and CDR2 from the germline V gene are MNHEY and SVGEGT. Germline trimming cut 6 bases from V and 3 bases from J; bases unmatched to any gene: 8. This CDR3 contains 15 residues. The CDR3 loop is CASSLQGSVNQPQHF. The CDR3 bases are TGTGCCAGCAGCCTACAGGGGAGTGTCAATCAGCCCCAGCATTTT.

The chain employs TRBV18 and TRBJ2-5; D uncertain. The V end was cut by 3 bases, the J end by 6 bases, with 11 bases between. Germline V gene lookup returns CDR1 KGHSH and CDR2 LQKENI. The CDR3 contains 13 residues. This chain's CDR3 is CASSPPSVQTQYF. The CDR3 nucleotides are TGTGCCAGCTCACCCCCCTCGGTCCAGACCCAGTACTTC.

This clone was counted a few times. The chain couples TRBV25-1 to TRBJ1-2, with a tentative D call TRBD1 (6 bases). The CDR3 runs 15 residues. Looked up from germline, CDR1 is MGHDK and CDR2 is SYGVNS. V lost 1 base and J 4 bases, leaving 13 bases between the germline ends. The CDR3 region has the DNA TGTGCCAGCAGTGAATGGGGCAGGGGAATCTATGGCTACACCTTC. This sequence encodes CASSEWGRGIYGYTF.

The V call is TRBV6-5, the J call TRBJ2-7; perhaps TRBD1 as D (5 bases). V was pared by 7 bases and J by 0 bases, with 10 bases between. The germline V gene has CDR1 MNHEY and CDR2 SVGAGI. The CDR3 contains 13 residues. The CDR3 DNA reads TGTGCCAGCACCAAGGACAACTCCTACGAGCAGTACTTC. Amino acids: CASTKDNSYEQYF.

This sequence joins TRBV5-1 and TRBJ2-3, with TRBD2 identical over 7 bases. This CDR3 comprises 13 residues. Germline CDR1 reads SGHRS; CDR2 reads YFSETQ. The trim removed 5 bases at V and 6 bases at J, leaving 6 bases unmatched. CDR3 protein: CASSVAGVDTQYF. Written as DNA, the CDR3 is TGCGCCAGCAGTGTCGCGGGGGTGGATACGCAGTATTTT.

This chain links TRBV2 with TRBJ2-7; a weak D match, TRBD1 (5 bases). Germline loops: CDR1 SNHLY, CDR2 FYNNEI. V lost 11 bases to trimming and J lost 2 bases, with 19 bases between them. The CDR3 contains 14 residues. This chain's CDR3 is CAFRLRAGPYEQYF. The CDR3 bases are TGTGCCTTCAGGCTCAGGGCAGGCCCCTACGAGCAGTACTTC. Full variable domain (outside the CDR3, taken from reference TRBV2 and TRBJ2-7): EPEVTQTPSHQVTQMGQEVILRCVPISNHLYFYWYRQILGQKVEFLVSFYNNEISEKSEIFDDQFSVERPDGSNFTLKIRSTKLEDSAMYFCAFRLRAGPYEQYFGPGTRLTVT.

The genes are TRBV10-2 and TRBJ2-1; a weak D match, TRBD1 (6 bases). V dropped 0 bases and J dropped 4 bases, with 13 bases sitting between them. CDR1 WSHSY and CDR2 SAAADI come from the germline V gene. The CDR3 contains 16 residues. The CDR3 DNA sequence: TGCGCCAGCAGTGAGTCCTGGGGGCGGCTATACAATGAGCAGTTCTTC. Protein product: CASSESWGRLYNEQFF.

This chain joins TRBV29-1 and TRBJ1-1, with 7 positions matching TRBD1. CDR3 length: 13 residues. V lost 6 bases and J lost 1; bases outside the gene matches: 5. CDR1 is SQVTM and CDR2 is ANQGSEA in the germline V gene. The CDR3 spells CSVTTGTNTEAFF. The CDR3 bases are TGCAGCGTGACGACAGGGACGAACACTGAAGCTTTCTTT.

CDR3 in amino acids: CASSELGVYNEQFF. CDR3 in DNA: TGTGCCAGCAGTGAATTAGGGGTCTACAATGAGCAGTTCTTC. The J gene is TRBJ2-1, the V gene TRBV6-1, with D possibly TRBD1 on 5 matching bases. The V gene's germline CDR1 is MNHNS and CDR2 SASEGT. V lost 2 bases and J lost 3, with 8 bases in between. CDR3 length equals 14 residues.

The gene calls are TRBV6-2 or TRBV6-3 and TRBJ2-3; 9 bases agree with TRBD2. Germline V gene data show CDR1 as MNHEY and CDR2 as SVGEGT. The CDR3 contains 16 residues. V shed 0 bases and J 5 bases; nucleotides not matched to a gene: 6. CDR3 nucleotide sequence: TGTGCCAGCAGTTACTCGGGCGGGAGGGATAGAGATACGCAGTATTTT. Protein: CASSYSGGRDRDTQYF.

The chain recombines TRBV28 with TRBJ1-5; weak D call: TRBD1 (5 bases). With 7 bases removed from V and 7 bases from J, the gap between germline ends came to 14 bases. The CDR3 runs to 13 residues. CDR1 MDHEN and CDR2 SYDVKM come from the germline V gene. The CDR3 reads CASNGGLTQPQHF. Written as DNA, the CDR3 is TGTGCCAGCAATGGGGGGTTAACGCAGCCCCAGCATTTT.

V is TRBV3-1 (or the pseudogene TRBV3-2) and J is TRBJ1-2; perhaps TRBD1 as D (6 bases). CDR1 and CDR2 from the germline V gene are LGHDT and YNNKEL (reference sequence). Deletions cut 5 bases from V and 4 bases from J, with 11 bases between. The CDR3 consists of 13 residues. CDR3 coding DNA: TGTGCCAGCAGCACTCGGACAGCCTATGGCTACACCTTC. Translated, it gives CASSTRTAYGYTF.

J is TRBJ1-4 and V is TRBV5-1, with D possibly being TRBD1 (5 bases). Trimming shortened V by 0 bases and J by 7 bases, and 13 bases separated the two germline ends. Germline assignment: CDR1 SGHRS and CDR2 YFSETQ. This CDR3 contains 15 residues. The CDR3 DNA sequence: TGCGCCAGCAGCTTGGACGCAGGGCCGGTTGAAAAACTGTTTTTT. It codes for CASSLDAGPVEKLFF. Full variable domain (outside the CDR3, taken from reference TRBV5-1 and TRBJ1-4): KAGVTQTPRYLIKTRGQQVTLSCSPISGHRSVSWYQQTPGQGLQFLFEYFSETQRNKGNFPGRFSGRQFSNSRSEMNVSTLELGDSALYLCASSLDAGPVEKLFFGSGTQLSVL.

The chain carries TRBV7-2 and TRBJ1-6, with D tentatively TRBD1 (6 bases). CDR3 length: 15 amino acids. Germline V gene lookup returns CDR1 SGHTA and CDR2 FQGNSA. V was cut by 5 bases and J by 9 bases, with 17 bases left in between. This CDR3 is CASSKYTGKSSPLHF. The CDR3 nucleotides read TGTGCCAGCAGCAAATACACAGGGAAGTCTTCACCCCTCCACTTT.

This clone was observed a handful of times. This chain connects TRBV11-2 to TRBJ2-3; TRBD2 agrees at 13 bases. Germline CDR1 and CDR2: SGHAT and FQNNGV. The CDR3 contains 18 residues. V gave up 1 base and J gave up 0 bases; unmatched junction bases: 4. CDR3 sequence reads: CASSLGLAGGSSTDTQYF. The CDR3 DNA reads TGTGCCAGCAGCTTAGGACTAGCGGGAGGCTCTAGCACAGATACGCAGTATTTT.

The chain has TRBV19 and TRBJ2-1; a weak D match, TRBD2 (5 bases). CDR1 and CDR2 (germline): LNHDA, SQIVND (reference sequence). The length of the CDR3 is 12 residues. V lost 6 bases to trimming and J lost 6 bases, with 9 bases between them. CDR3 sequence: CASSVRGNEQFF. The CDR3 DNA sequence: TGTGCCAGTAGCGTTCGGGGCAATGAGCAGTTCTTC.